This TCR beta chain originates from a study of T cells in Graves' hyperthyroidism and ophthalmopathy. On the study more broadly: Initial diagnosis, before any treatment, was when peripheral blood was collected. Whole-study findings and limits: Ophthalmopathy was predicted by the model a median of around 5.9 months ahead of onset. Most clonotypes that expanded in the thyroid above 0.001 also showed up in blood.

Concerning this clonotype: What it binds is not known.

This CDR3 contains 16 residues. J lost 4 bases, V lost 5 bases, and 9 bases had no gene match. Germline V gene sequence: CDR1 SNHLY, CDR2 FYNNEI. Isolation of PBMCs was performed on 9.5 to 10 ml fresh peripheral blood. Amplified TCR beta CDR3 regions came from RNA transcripts. A first-round RT-PCR of the TCR CDR3 used the HTBI primer set. From the multiplex PCR reads, TCRdb called clonotypes with MiXCR, one entry per CDR3 protein. Here the sample spans about 680,000 distinct CDR3 sequences, roughly a third being singletons. The rearrangement uses TRBV2 and TRBJ2-2, with TRBD1 matching over 8 bases. The sequenced material came from blood. This TCR was sampled from a woman aged 40 to 50 with Graves' hyperthyroidism. The CDR3 loop reads CASSSTDRGRTGELFF. The DNA of the CDR3 is TGTGCCAGCAGTTCGACCGACAGGGGTCGCACCGGGGAGCTGTTTTTT.